The T cell receptor (beta chain) described here comes from a study of blood T cell dynamics during melanoma immunotherapy. The time point: week 3, after first cycle of checkpoint inhibitor. Apart from a couple of fast progressors, RECIST 1.1 response was judged 12 weeks post-infusion. TCRdb keeps only in-frame clones here, not all; method: immunoSEQ multiplex PCR. The sample records 9,500 to 15,000 clones, approximately 90% being singletons. The germline V gene encodes CDR1 LGHNA and CDR2 YNFKEQ. V lost 3 bases and J 6 bases, leaving 13 bases between the germline ends. The CDR3 is made up of 14 amino acids.

The material sequenced was blood, taken from a patient treated with checkpoint blockade. The rearrangement uses TRBV4-2 and TRBJ2-3; D not certain. The receptor comes from a human donor with melanoma. This chain's CDR3 is CASSQNYDPDTQYF. CDR3 sequence (DNA): TGTGCCAGCAGCCAGAATTATGACCCGGATACGCAGTATTTT.